The next 7 T cell receptor beta chains were all read from a single sample in a study of neurological immune-mediated disorders. TCRdb re-analysed the 5' RACE reads in MiXCR, keeping a single row per CDR3 protein. The profile shows roughly 60,000 distinct CDR3 sequences, more than 9.5% of them singletons. The time point is: longitudinal time-point 2. Sequenced sample: PBMCs. The receptors shown here come from a man under 40 in good health.

This clonotype was seen ten or more times. The rearrangement links TRBV15 to TRBJ1-6; D not resolved. Germline CDR1 reads LNHNV; CDR2 reads YYDKDF (reference sequence). The CDR3 contains 15 residues. The V end lost 0 bases, the J end lost 7 bases, and 10 bases lay between the germline ends. The CDR3 DNA reads TGTGCCACCAGCAGAGATCGAGGGAGCAATTCACCCCTCCACTTT. Encoded protein: CATSRDRGSNSPLHF.

This clonotype was counted at least ten times. The chain is built from TRBV3-1 and TRBJ1-2; no firm D call. V shed 5 bases and J shed 2 bases, with 6 bases lying between them. The germline gives CDR1 LGHDT, CDR2 YNNKEL (reference sequence). The CDR3 consists of 12 residues. Here the CDR3 reads CASSTRNYGYTF. Here the CDR3 DNA reads TGTGCCAGCAGCACTAGAAACTATGGCTACACCTTC.

This chain links TRBV19 with TRBJ2-3; 8 bases agree with TRBD2. Trimming cost V 6 bases and J 0 bases; bases outside gene matches: 8. From germline, CDR1 is LNHDA and CDR2 SQIVND (reference sequence). This CDR3 has 16 amino acids. DNA of the CDR3: TGTGCCAGTAGGTCCATAGCGGGAATCAGCACAGATACGCAGTATTTT. Translation: CASRSIAGISTDTQYF.

This clonotype was found many times. The chain employs TRBV10-3 and TRBJ2-3; 13 bases match TRBD2. The germline gives CDR1 ENHRY, CDR2 SYGVKD. The CDR3 loop spans 16 amino acids. V lost 5 bases to trimming and J lost 4 bases; unmatched junction nucleotides: 6. In DNA form, the CDR3 reads TGTGCCATCAGTCTAGGACTAGCGGGAGTAGCAGATACGCAGTATTTT. Translated: CAISLGLAGVADTQYF.

This clonotype has at least ten counts. The chain is built from TRBV27 and TRBJ2-7; D is unclear. The CDR3 length is 16 residues. CDR1 and CDR2 (germline): MNHEY, SMNVEV (reference sequence). Trimming took 0 bases from V and 0 from J, leaving 12 bases between them. The DNA for the CDR3 is TGTGCCAGCAGTTTATCCTACCCCGGGCCCTCCTACGAGCAGTACTTC. It encodes CASSLSYPGPSYEQYF.

The J gene is TRBJ2-1, the V gene TRBV7-9; TRBD2 matches 13 bases. The CDR3 extends over 16 amino acids. CDR1 and CDR2 from the germline V gene are SEHNR and FQNEAQ (reference sequence). After removal of 5 bases from V and 2 bases from J, the junction contained 3 bases not matched to a gene. DNA of the CDR3: TGTGCCAGCAGCCCCGGGACTAGCGGGACCTACAATGAGCAGTTCTTC. Protein: CASSPGTSGTYNEQFF.

In regard to this clonotype: The conserved final phenylalanine or tryptophan is absent from the CDR3, which likely points to a read error. The CDR3 nucleotides read TGTGCCAGTAGTTTCTGGCAGGATAGCTCCTACGAGCAGTACTAC. This gives the protein CASSFWQDSSYEQYY. The J gene is TRBJ2-7, the V gene TRBV27, with no clear D. The CDR3 is made up of 15 amino acids. Germline V CDR1 and CDR2: MNHEY, SMNVEV (reference sequence).